This TCR beta chain originates from a study of CD8+ T cells in alopecia areata. Regarding the study as a whole: Uncertainty remains about how baseline CD8+ expansion links to response, with one nonresponder. In scalp, tofacitinib significantly decreased clonality and expanded CD8+ clones among the top 100. When scalp samples are sequenced, resident alphabeta T cells of normal skin are also captured. Affected lesional scalp, above all in alopecia totalis/universalis, was more clonal than normal scalp.

With regard to this clone: Its antigen is undetermined.

Reverse transcription of extracted RNA yielded cDNA, which provided the sequencing template. Measured with immunoSEQ multiplex PCR; TCRdb has only the in-frame clones, and not every one. Of a few hundred thousand clones in the sample, more than 30% are singletons; the top ten hold 0.48%. Treatment indicated: oral pan-JAK inhibitor, 5-10 mg twice daily. The CDR3 length is 15 residues. Losses at the gene ends were 8 bases for V and 1 base for J; bases not matched to a gene: 9. Germline V CDR1 and CDR2: MNHEY, SVGAGI. The chain links TRBV6-5 to TRBJ2-5, with 8 bases fitting TRBD1. The sequence came from a human donor with alopecia areata. Sequencing was performed on CD4+ T cells sorted from blood, taken around week 30, from a patient treated with tofacitinib. The CDR3 DNA is TGTGCCAGCCGCCGAGCAGGGGGCACCCAAGAGACCCAGTACTTC. Translation: CASRRAGGTQETQYF.